This entry features one T cell receptor beta chain sequence. TCRbeta library preparation incorporated unique molecular identifiers. TCRdb reprocessed the PCR reads via MiXCR and lists one record per CDR3 protein. Among around 400,000 distinct CDR3 sequences listed, about a tenth were seen once. This sample was included in a study of T-cell reconstitution after alpha-beta-depleted transplantation in children. Germline V gene lookup returns CDR1 SEHNR and CDR2 FQNEAQ (reference sequence). Trimming took 1 base from V and 5 from J, leaving 11 bases between them. This CDR3 is 14 amino acids long. This TCR was recovered from a human donor who donated a stem cell graft to a child with acute myeloid leukemia. The sample here was PBMCs from the stem cell graft donor, taken from the stem cell graft. The rearrangement links TRBV7-9 to TRBJ1-2; D remains ambiguous. The CDR3 nucleotides are TGTGCCAGCAGCTTAGGGTCCCGGAGGTATGGCTACACCTTC. Its translation: CASSLGSRRYGYTF.